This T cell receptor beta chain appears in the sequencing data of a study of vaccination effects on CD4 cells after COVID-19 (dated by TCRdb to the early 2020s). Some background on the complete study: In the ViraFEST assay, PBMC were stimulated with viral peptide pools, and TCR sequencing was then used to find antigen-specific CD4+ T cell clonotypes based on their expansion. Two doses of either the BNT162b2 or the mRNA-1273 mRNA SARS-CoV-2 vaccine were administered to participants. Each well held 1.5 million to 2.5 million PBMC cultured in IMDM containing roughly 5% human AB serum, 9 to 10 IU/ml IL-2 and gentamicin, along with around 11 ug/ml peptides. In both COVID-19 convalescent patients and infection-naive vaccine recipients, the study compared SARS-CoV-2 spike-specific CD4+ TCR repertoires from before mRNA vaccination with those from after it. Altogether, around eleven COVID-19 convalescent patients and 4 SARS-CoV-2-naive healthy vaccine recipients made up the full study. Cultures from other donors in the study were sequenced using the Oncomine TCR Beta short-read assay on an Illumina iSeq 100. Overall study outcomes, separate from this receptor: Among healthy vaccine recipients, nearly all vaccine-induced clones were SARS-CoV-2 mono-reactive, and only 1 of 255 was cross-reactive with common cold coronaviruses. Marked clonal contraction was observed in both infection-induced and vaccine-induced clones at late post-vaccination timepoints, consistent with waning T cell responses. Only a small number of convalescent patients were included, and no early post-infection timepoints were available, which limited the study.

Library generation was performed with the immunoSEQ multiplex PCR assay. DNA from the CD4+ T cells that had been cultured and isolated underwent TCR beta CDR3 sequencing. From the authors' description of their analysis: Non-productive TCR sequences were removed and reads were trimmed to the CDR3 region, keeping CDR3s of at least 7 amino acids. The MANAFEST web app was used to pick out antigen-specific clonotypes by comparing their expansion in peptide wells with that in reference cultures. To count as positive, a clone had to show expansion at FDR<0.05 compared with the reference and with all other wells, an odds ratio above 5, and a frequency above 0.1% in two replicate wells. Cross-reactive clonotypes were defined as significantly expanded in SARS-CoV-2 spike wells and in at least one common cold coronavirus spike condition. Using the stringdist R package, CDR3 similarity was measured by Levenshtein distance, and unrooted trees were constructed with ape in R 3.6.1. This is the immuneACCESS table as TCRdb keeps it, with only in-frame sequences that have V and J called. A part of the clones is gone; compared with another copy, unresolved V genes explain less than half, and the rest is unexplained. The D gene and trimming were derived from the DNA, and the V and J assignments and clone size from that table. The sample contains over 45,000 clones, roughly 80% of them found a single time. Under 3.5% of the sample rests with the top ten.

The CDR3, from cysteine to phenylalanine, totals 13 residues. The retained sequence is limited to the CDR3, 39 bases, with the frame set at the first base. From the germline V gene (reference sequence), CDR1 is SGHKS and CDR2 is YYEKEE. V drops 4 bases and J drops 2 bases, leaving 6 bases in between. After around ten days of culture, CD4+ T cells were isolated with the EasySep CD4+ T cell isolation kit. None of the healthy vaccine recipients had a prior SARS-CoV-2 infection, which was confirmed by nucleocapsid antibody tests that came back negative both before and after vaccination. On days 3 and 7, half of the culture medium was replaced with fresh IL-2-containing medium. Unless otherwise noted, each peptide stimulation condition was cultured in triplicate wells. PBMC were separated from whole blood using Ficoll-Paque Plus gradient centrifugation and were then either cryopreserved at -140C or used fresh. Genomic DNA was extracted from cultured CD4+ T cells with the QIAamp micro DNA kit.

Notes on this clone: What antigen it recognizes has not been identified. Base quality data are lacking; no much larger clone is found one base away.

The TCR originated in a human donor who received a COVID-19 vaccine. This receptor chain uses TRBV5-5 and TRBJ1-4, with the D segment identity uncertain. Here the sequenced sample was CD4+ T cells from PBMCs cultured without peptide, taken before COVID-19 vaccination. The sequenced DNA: TGTGCCAGCAGCCTCCATACTAATGAAAAACTGTTTTTT. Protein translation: CASSLHTNEKLFF.